A single TCR beta chain is shown here with its context. This record belongs to a study of follicular helper T cells after annual influenza vaccination. Study overall: Sampling occurred days 0, 7 and 28 after each influenza vaccination.

V was pared by 6 bases and J by 1 base, with 13 bases between. Looked up from germline, CDR1 is MNHNS and CDR2 is SASEGT. This CDR3 region has 15 residues. TCRB was sequenced at Survey level resolution. Clones were sequenced by immunoSEQ multiplex PCR, and TCRdb holds only the in-frame ones, with some missing. This sample has 9,500 to 12,000 clones, with 81% found just once. The time point: 2015-2016 season, pre-vaccination. Blood volume per time point ranged from about 35 to 100 mL. The source is an adult who received the influenza vaccine. The sample in question was CXCR5+ CD38- circulating T follicular helper cells from blood, obtained on the day of influenza vaccination. Subset in this sample: circulating Tfh, non-naive CD4+CXCR5+PD-1+ (ICOS+CD38+ or ICOS-CD38-). V usage is TRBV6-1 and J usage is TRBJ1-5; D may be TRBD1 (6 bases). CDR3 sequence: CASSATGLSNQPQHF. For the CDR3, the DNA is TGTGCCAGCAGCGCCACAGGGCTGAGCAATCAGCCCCAGCATTTT.